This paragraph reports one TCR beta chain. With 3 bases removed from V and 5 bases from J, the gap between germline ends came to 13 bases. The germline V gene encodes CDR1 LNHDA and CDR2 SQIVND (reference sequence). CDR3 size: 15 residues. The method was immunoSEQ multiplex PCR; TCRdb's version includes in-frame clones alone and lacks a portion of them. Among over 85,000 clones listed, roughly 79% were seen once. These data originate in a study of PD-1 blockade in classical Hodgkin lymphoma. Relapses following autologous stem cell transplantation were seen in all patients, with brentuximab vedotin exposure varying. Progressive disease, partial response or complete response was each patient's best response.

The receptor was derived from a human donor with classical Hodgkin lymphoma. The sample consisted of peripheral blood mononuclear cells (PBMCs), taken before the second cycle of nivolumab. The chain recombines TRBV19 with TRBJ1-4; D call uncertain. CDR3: CASSIWSTANEKLFF. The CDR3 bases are TGTGCCAGTAGTATTTGGAGTACGGCGAATGAAAAACTGTTTTTT.